The clone carrying this T cell receptor beta chain was seen a handful of times. Germline assignment: CDR1 SGHNT and CDR2 YYREEE (reference sequence). V was clipped by 4 bases and J by 6 bases; unmatched bases: 3. This CDR3 is built from 14 residues. The data stem from a study of beta chain features in type 1 diabetes. CD45RO/CCR7/CD25/CD127/CD95/CD27 separated CD4+ naive, central memory, regulatory and stem cell-like memory cells by sorting. All of the isolated RNA was reverse transcribed, so expressed TCRB transcripts were sequenced. The data were produced by immunoSEQ multiplex PCR, yet TCRdb's version contains in-frame clones alone and is incomplete. The data show around 350,000 clones, roughly 12% seen once.

The origin of this receptor is a man aged 18 to 30 in good health. Sequences were obtained from naive CD4+ T cells from blood. The chain employs TRBV5-4 and TRBJ1-4; 10 bases are a match to TRBD1. The CDR3 is CASSLGTGDEKLFF. CDR3 DNA sequence: TGTGCCAGCAGCCTCGGGACAGGGGATGAAAAACTGTTTTTT.